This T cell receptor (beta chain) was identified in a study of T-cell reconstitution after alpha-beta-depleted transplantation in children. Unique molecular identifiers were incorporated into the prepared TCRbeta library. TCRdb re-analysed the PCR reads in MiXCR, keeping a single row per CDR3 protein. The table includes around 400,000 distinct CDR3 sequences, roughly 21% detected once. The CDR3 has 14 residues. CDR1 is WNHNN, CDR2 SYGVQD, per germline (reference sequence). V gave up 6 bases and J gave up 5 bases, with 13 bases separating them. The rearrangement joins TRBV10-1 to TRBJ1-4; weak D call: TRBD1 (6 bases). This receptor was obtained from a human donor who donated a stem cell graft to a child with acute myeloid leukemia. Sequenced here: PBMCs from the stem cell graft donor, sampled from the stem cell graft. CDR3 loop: CASRKDRRNEKLFF. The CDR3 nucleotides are TGCGCCAGCAGGAAAGACAGGAGAAATGAAAAACTGTTTTTT.